A single sample gave rise to the 4 T cell receptor beta chains below, sequenced in a study of cytomegalovirus exposure and HLA in healthy donors. PCR primers comprised 60 Vbeta and 13 Jbeta primers. Here immunoSEQ multiplex PCR was the method, and the copy in TCRdb shows in-frame clones only, minus some. The table has 200,000 to 250,000 clones, roughly four fifths seen once. Sequenced sample: PBMCs. The receptor set was obtained from a woman aged 55-70 years in good health and CMV-seropositive.

V is TRBV15 and J is TRBJ1-2; TRBD1 matches at 9 bases. This CDR3 comprises 18 residues. With V trimmed by 3 bases and J by 2 bases, 13 bases remained unmatched. Germline lookup yields CDR1 LNHNV and CDR2 YYDKDF (reference sequence). This CDR3 reads CATSRGQGARSPNYGYTF. CDR3 in DNA: TGTGCCACCAGCAGGGGACAGGGAGCCCGAAGCCCCAACTATGGCTACACCTTC.

J is TRBJ2-5 and V is TRBV25-1, with TRBD2 matching over 9 bases. Trimming removed 5 bases from V and 5 bases from J; junction bases left unmatched: 9. There are 15 residues in the CDR3. From germline, CDR1 is MGHDK and CDR2 SYGVNS. The CDR3 spells CASSPSGKRGETQYF. For the CDR3, the DNA is TGTGCCAGCAGTCCTAGCGGGAAAAGGGGGGAGACCCAGTACTTC. Full variable domain (missing parts from reference TRBV25-1 and TRBJ2-5): EADIYQTPRYLVIGTGKKITLECSQTMGHDKMYWYQQDPGMELHLIHYSYGVNSTEKGDLSSESTVSRIRTEHFPLTLESARPSHTSQYLCASSPSGKRGETQYFGPGTRLLVL.

The V call is TRBV19, the J call TRBJ1-5, with D possibly being TRBD1 (6 bases). With 1 base removed from V and 5 bases from J, the gap between germline ends came to 15 bases. The CDR3 runs 16 residues. Germline V CDR1 and CDR2: LNHDA, SQIVND (reference sequence). This CDR3 is CASSIARGQGHQPQHF. CDR3 nucleotide sequence: TGTGCCAGTAGTATAGCGCGGGGGCAGGGCCATCAGCCCCAGCATTTT.

The rearrangement links TRBV7-9 to TRBJ2-1; D possibly corresponds to TRBD2 (5 bases). Looked up from germline, CDR1 is SEHNR and CDR2 is FQNEAQ (reference sequence). Trimming removed 3 bases at V and 0 bases at J, with 6 bases between. This CDR3 spans 14 amino acids. In DNA, the CDR3 is TGTGCCAGCAGCTTGGGGAGCTCCTACAATGAGCAGTTCTTC. It codes for CASSLGSSYNEQFF. Looking up the rest from reference TRBV7-9 and TRBJ2-1 gives the full variable domain: DTGVSQNPRHKITKRGQNVTFRCDPISEHNRLYWYRQTLGQGPEFLTYFQNEAQLEKSRLLSDRFSAERPKGSFSTLEIQRTEQGDSAMYLCASSLGSSYNEQFFGPGTRLTVL.